A selection of T cell receptor beta chains follows, all from one sample in a study of T cell changes during pregnancy in multiple sclerosis. Here immunoSEQ multiplex PCR was the method, and the copy in TCRdb shows in-frame clones only, minus some. This table holds 35,000 to 55,000 clones, approximately 92% found once. The source material was peripheral blood, sampled in the third trimester of pregnancy. The receptors derive from a female donor with multiple sclerosis, enrolled in a pregnancy study. CDR3s include the opening cysteine and the closing phenylalanine or tryptophan. The order of the fields is J gene, D gene, clone size, V gene, CDR3 DNA, CDR3 protein. The D gene is left open where the match is weak. The size field is filled for only some rows; it gives once, few, many or a size class.

>TRBJ1-3|NA|NA|TRBV4-2
TGTGCCAGCAGCCACAGGGGAAGTGGAAACACCATATATTTT
CASSHRGSGNTIYF
>TRBJ2-7|TRBD1|NA|TRBV7-8
TGTGCCAGCAGCTTAACTCAGGGGGCGCGGTACGAGCAGTACTTC
CASSLTQGARYEQYF
>TRBJ1-3|TRBD1|NA|TRBV30
TGTGCCTGGACCAAGGACAGGGGAAGGACTGGAAACACCATATATTTT
CAWTKDRGRTGNTIYF
>TRBJ1-2|NA|once|TRBV9
TGTGCCAGCAGCGTAGAGAGAACAGGGCGAACTGGCTACACCTTC
CASSVERTGRTGYTF
>TRBJ2-3|TRBD1|NA|TRBV27
TGTGCCAGCACCCGGGACAGAGGCACAGATACGCAGTATTTT
CASTRDRGTDTQYF
>TRBJ1-1|NA|NA|TRBV19
TGTGCCAGTAGTATAGAGGGCGTGAACACTGAAGCTTTCTTT
CASSIEGVNTEAFF
>TRBJ2-3|NA|NA|TRBV10-3
TGTGCCATCAGTACCCATTGGGACACGGCTGGTACGCAGTATTTT
CAISTHWDTAGTQYF
>TRBJ2-1|NA|NA|TRBV28
TGTGCCAGCAGTTTATTAGACAGAGACTACAATGAGCAGTTCTTC
CASSLLDRDYNEQFF
>TRBJ2-1|NA|NA|TRBV7-2
TGTGCCAGCAGCTCCATCGGGACAACGAACAATGAGCAGTTCTTC
CASSSIGTTNNEQFF
>TRBJ2-2|NA|NA|TRBV9
TGTGCCAGCAGCCCTGTGGCGGGCACCGGGGAGCTGTTTTTT
CASSPVAGTGELFF
>TRBJ2-1|NA|NA|TRBV28
TGTGCCAGCAGGGTCCGGTCCTCCTACAATGAGCAGTTCTTC
CASRVRSSYNEQFF
>TRBJ2-3|TRBD2|NA|TRBV27
TGTGCCAGCACGGGGGGTTCAGATACGCAGTATTTT
CASTGGSDTQYF
>TRBJ1-2|TRBD1|NA|TRBV5-8
TGTGCCAGCAGCTTTTTTGGACAGGGGGATGGCTACACCTTC
CASSFFGQGDGYTF
>TRBJ2-5|NA|NA|TRBV6-1
TGTGCCAGCAGTGAAGCCGCAGGGTGGGAGACCCAGTACTTC
CASSEAAGWETQYF
>TRBJ2-7|TRBD2|NA|TRBV10-3
TGTGCCATCAGTTCGACGACTAGCGGCACCTACGAGCAGTACTTC
CAISSTTSGTYEQYF
>TRBJ1-4|NA|NA|TRBV29-1
TGCAGCGTTGTGACAGGCTTAGGGAAAAAACTGTTTTTT
CSVVTGLGKKLFF
>TRBJ1-1|NA|NA|TRBV11-2
TGTGCCAGCAGCTTAGGTATGAACACTGAAGCTTTCTTT
CASSLGMNTEAFF
>TRBJ2-1|NA|large|TRBV6-4
TGTGCCAGCAGTGACTCAGGGCGGGATGAGCAGTTCTTC
CASSDSGRDEQFF
>TRBJ2-2|TRBD2|NA|TRBV9
TGTGCCAGCAGCGCCTACGGGACTAGCGCTTCCGGGGAGCTGTTTTTT
CASSAYGTSASGELFF
>TRBJ2-7|TRBD2|NA|TRBV29-1
TGCAGCGCCAGAGTAGCGGGAGGGTGGGAGCAGTACTTC
CSARVAGGWEQYF
>TRBJ2-2|TRBD2|NA|TRBV28
TGTGCCAGCAGAGGGACTAGCGTAGGCACCGGGGAGCTGTTTTTT
CASRGTSVGTGELFF
>TRBJ1-2|TRBD1|once|TRBV28
TGTGCCAGCAGTTTCGGGCAGGGGGCTTTCTATGGCTACACCTTC
CASSFGQGAFYGYTF
>TRBJ1-2|TRBD1|NA|TRBV19
TGTGCCAGTAGTGTCGGGACAGGGGCGCAAAACTATGGCTACACCTTC
CASSVGTGAQNYGYTF
>TRBJ2-1|NA|NA|TRBV28
TGTGCCAGCATGCCAGCGGGTACTTTGAGTGAGCAGTTCTTC
CASMPAGTLSEQFF
>TRBJ2-1|TRBD2|NA|TRBV7-6
TGTGCCAGCAGTTCTGGACTAGCGGGAGTTGGTGAGCAGTTCTTC
CASSSGLAGVGEQFF
>TRBJ2-2|TRBD2|NA|TRBV27
TGTGCCAGCAGTTTACGAGCGGGATCGAACACCGGGGAGCTGTTTTTT
CASSLRAGSNTGELFF
>TRBJ2-3|NA|NA|TRBV12-2
NA
CASRPHREAGVGGGTDTQYF
>TRBJ2-3|NA|NA|TRBV27
TGTGCCAGCAGTTTTTATACAACAGATACGCAGTATTTT
CASSFYTTDTQYF
>TRBJ2-2|TRBD1|NA|TRBV7-6
TGTGCCAGCAGCTTAGTAGTGACAGGGGGCGCCCAGGCCGGGGAGCTGTTTTTT
CASSLVVTGGAQAGELFF
>TRBJ1-4|TRBD1|NA|TRBV27
TGTGCCAGCAGTCTAGTGGGACAGGGGAATGAAAAACTGTTTTTT
CASSLVGQGNEKLFF
>TRBJ1-2|NA|NA|TRBV4-3
TGCGCCAGCAGCCAAGATAAACAGGTTCACTATGGCTACACCTTC
CASSQDKQVHYGYTF
>TRBJ1-5|NA|once|TRBV7-2
TGTGCCAGCAGCTTAAACGAGTGGGGGGGCAATCAGCCCCAGCATTTT
CASSLNEWGGNQPQHF
>TRBJ2-1|NA|NA|TRBV2
TGTGCCAGCGTCCTAGTCTCCAATGAGCAGTTCTTC
CASVLVSNEQFF
>TRBJ2-1|NA|NA|TRBV6-1
TGTGCCAGCAGTGAAGGGGAGTACAATGAGCAGTTCTTC
CASSEGEYNEQFF
>TRBJ2-1|TRBD2|NA|TRBV27
TGTGCCAGCGGATGGACGGGGGGGACTGAGCAGTTCTTC
CASGWTGGTEQFF
>TRBJ2-3|NA|NA|TRBV28
TGTGCCAGCAGCCATCCGCGGGGTTACACAGATACGCAGTATTTT
CASSHPRGYTDTQYF
>TRBJ2-5|TRBD2|NA|TRBV7-9
TGTGCCAGCAGCTTAGGGACTAGCGGGAGGGCAGAGACCCAGTACTTC
CASSLGTSGRAETQYF
>TRBJ2-7|NA|NA|TRBV15
TGTGCCACCAGCAGAGATCTCGCCGTAGGAGGGGGAGGGCCGCCCTACGAGCAGTACTTC
CATSRDLAVGGGGPPYEQYF
>TRBJ2-2|NA|NA|TRBV5-6
TGTGCCAGCAGCTCCGAGGGAACCGGGGAGCTGTTTTTT
CASSSEGTGELFF
>TRBJ2-3|TRBD2|NA|TRBV2
TGTGCCAGCAGAAGCCGAAGACTAGCGGGCCGCACAGATACGCAGTATTTT
CASRSRRLAGRTDTQYF
>TRBJ1-3|NA|NA|TRBV7-9
TGTGCCAGCAGCTCCACAGATTACTCCTCTGGAAACACCATATATTTT
CASSSTDYSSGNTIYF
>TRBJ2-2|NA|NA|TRBV27
TGTGCCAGCAGTTCCCGAGGGCCCGGGGAGCTGTTTTTT
CASSSRGPGELFF
>TRBJ1-4|TRBD1|NA|TRBV15
TGTGCCACCAGCAGAGACCGAGGCAGGGGGAATGAAAAACTGTTTTTT
CATSRDRGRGNEKLFF
>TRBJ1-1|NA|NA|TRBV28
TGTGCCAGCAGTTTTACAGGGTTGGGGGCCACTGAAGCTTTCTTT
CASSFTGLGATEAFF
>TRBJ1-2|TRBD1|NA|TRBV6-5
TGTGCCAGCAGTTCGACAGGGGTGGACTATGGCTACACCTTC
CASSSTGVDYGYTF
>TRBJ1-2|TRBD1|NA|TRBV2
TGTGCCAGCACCCACAGGGGGCAGGACTATGGCTACACCTTC
CASTHRGQDYGYTF
>TRBJ2-2|NA|NA|TRBV25-1
TGTGCCAGCAGGATGGGGGACAAGCACACCGGGGAGCTGTTTTTT
CASRMGDKHTGELFF
>TRBJ1-1|TRBD1|NA|TRBV25-1
TGTGCCAGCAGTGAGTCCCAGGGGGGTCGAACTGAAGCTTTCTTT
CASSESQGGRTEAFF
>TRBJ2-3|NA|NA|TRBV7-9
TGTGCCAGCAGACCCAGGAGCACAGATACGCAGTATTTT
CASRPRSTDTQYF